This record concerns one T cell receptor (beta chain) sequence. The source of the sample is a study of cytomegalovirus exposure and HLA in healthy donors. The CDR3 runs 14 residues. Per germline, CDR1 SQVTM and CDR2 ANQGSEA. V was pared by 4 bases and J by 3 bases, with 6 bases of the junction left unmatched. The PCR was carried out with 60 Vbeta primers and 13 Jbeta primers. Original methodology: Later, an analysis found 80 million or so unique TCR beta chains, and roughly 10 million of these were shared. Some clones are missing from TCRdb's copy, which holds only in-frame ones; the method was immunoSEQ multiplex PCR. That table furnishes V, J and clone size, whereas the DNA furnished D and trimming. The sample includes approximately 160,000 clones, 80% of them seen just once.

This rearrangement joins TRBV29-1 to TRBJ1-3, with 7 bases aligning to TRBD1. What was sequenced was PBMCs. The sequence derives from a man aged 25-40 years in good health and CMV-seropositive. The CDR3 DNA follows: TGCAGCGTTGCGGACAGGCTAAGTGGAAACACCATATATTTT. Residues: CSVADRLSGNTIYF.